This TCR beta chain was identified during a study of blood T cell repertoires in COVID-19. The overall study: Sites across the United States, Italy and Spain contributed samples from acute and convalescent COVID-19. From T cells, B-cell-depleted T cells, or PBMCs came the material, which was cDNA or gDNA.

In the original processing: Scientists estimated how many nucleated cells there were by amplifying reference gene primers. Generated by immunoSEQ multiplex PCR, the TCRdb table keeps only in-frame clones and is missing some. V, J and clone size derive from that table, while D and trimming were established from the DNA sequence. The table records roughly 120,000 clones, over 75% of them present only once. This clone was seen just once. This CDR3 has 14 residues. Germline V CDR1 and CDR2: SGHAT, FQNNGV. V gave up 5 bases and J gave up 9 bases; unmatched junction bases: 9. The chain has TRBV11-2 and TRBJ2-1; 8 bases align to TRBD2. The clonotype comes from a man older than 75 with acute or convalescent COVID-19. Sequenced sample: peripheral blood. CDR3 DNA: TGTGCCAGCAGCCCGACTAGCGCGGGGGGTGAGCAGTTCTTC. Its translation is CASSPTSAGGEQFF. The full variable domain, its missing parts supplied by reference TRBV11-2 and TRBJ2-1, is EAGVAQSPRYKIIEKRQSVAFWCNPISGHATLYWYQQILGQGPKLLIQFQNNGVVDDSQLPKDRFSAERLKGVDSTLKIQPAKLEDSAVYLCASSPTSAGGEQFFGPGTRLTVL.